Shown below are 18 T cell receptor beta chains from a single sample sequenced in a study of T-cell memory formation after mild COVID-19. MiXCR, applied by TCRdb to the 5' RACE reads, yields one record per CDR3 protein. The table has under 350,000 distinct CDR3 sequences, around 15% seen once. Sequenced input: PBMCs or a T cell subset sorted from them (not recorded which). These TCRs come from a man between 18 and 35 years old who had mild COVID-19 (a few samples of this study predate the infection). Cell type and time point are not known.

The rearrangement uses TRBV7-9 and TRBJ2-7; 7 nucleotides match TRBD2. Germline CDR1 is SEHNR and CDR2 is FQNEAQ (reference sequence). The CDR3 extends over 15 amino acids. The ends lost 6 bases at V and 4 bases at J; junction bases unmatched: 12. CDR3 loop: CASSTEGGGDYEQYF. Here the CDR3 DNA reads TGTGCCAGCAGTACAGAAGGCGGGGGAGATTACGAGCAGTACTTC.

The CDR3 loop is CASFEQGGRKPQHF. The DNA for the CDR3 is TGTGCCAGCTTCGAACAGGGTGGAAGGAAGCCCCAGCATTTT. V gene TRBV28 combines with J gene TRBJ1-5; tentative D call: TRBD1 (6 bases). The CDR3 extends over 14 amino acids. The V gene's germline CDR1 is MDHEN and CDR2 SYDVKM. V lost 8 bases and J lost 8, with 19 bases in between.

This clonotype was seen ten or more times. A much larger clone lies a single base off, so this may be a read error. This rearrangement joins TRBV6-4 to TRBJ2-3; D is possibly TRBD2 (5 bases). Germline CDR1 is MRHNA and CDR2 is SNTAGT. Between the trimmed V and J ends, which lost 4 bases and 0 bases, there was a span of 5 bases. The CDR3 extends over 13 amino acids. Here the CDR3 reads CASSAGSTDTQYF. DNA for the CDR3: TGTGCCAGCAGTGCGGGGAGCACAGATACGCAGTATTTT.

The sample holds a few counts of this clonotype. The chain employs TRBV7-6 and TRBJ2-3; D unresolved. V was cut by 5 bases and J by 9 bases, with 12 bases left in between. CDR1 and CDR2 (germline): SGHVS, FNYEAQ. The CDR3 runs 12 residues. CDR3 sequence reads: CASSPSRLTQYF. For the CDR3, the DNA is TGTGCCAGCAGCCCCAGCCGTCTCACGCAGTATTTT.

This chain uses TRBV15 with TRBJ2-3, with D unclear. CDR3 length: 16 amino acids. The V and J ends lost 1 base and 2 bases respectively, with 13 bases between them. Germline V gene sequence: CDR1 LNHNV, CDR2 YYDKDF (reference sequence). Here the CDR3 DNA reads TGTGCCACCAGCAGAGGGGCTAGTACCCTCACAGATACGCAGTATTTT. It is translated as CATSRGASTLTDTQYF. The complete variable domain, with remaining parts taken from reference TRBV15 and TRBJ2-3, reads DAMVIQNPRYQVTQFGKPVTLSCSQTLNHNVMYWYQQKSSQAPKLLFHYYDKDFNNEADTPDNFQSRRPNTSFCFLDIRSPGLGDTAMYLCATSRGASTLTDTQYFGPGTRLTVL.

The genes are TRBV7-9 and TRBJ1-2; D not certain. The CDR3 spans 14 residues. The germline V gene has CDR1 SEHNR and CDR2 FQNEAQ (reference sequence). V was pared by 2 bases and J by 5 bases, with 12 bases between. The CDR3 nucleotides are TGTGCCAGCAGCTTAATGAGCGGACTTTATGGCTACACCTTC. It is translated as CASSLMSGLYGYTF.

The rearrangement uses TRBV4-1 and TRBJ1-5; 8 bases fit TRBD1. Per the germline V gene, CDR1 is MGHRA and CDR2 is YSYEKL. The length of the CDR3 is 16 residues. V was clipped by 2 bases and J by 6 bases; unmatched bases: 9. CDR3 region: CASSQRIRDRFQPQHF. For the CDR3, the DNA is TGCGCCAGCAGCCAACGAATCCGGGACAGGTTTCAGCCCCAGCATTTT.

This clonotype showed up just a few times. This sequence joins TRBV12-3 or TRBV12-4 and TRBJ2-1; 8 bases agree with TRBD1. This CDR3 has 14 amino acids. With V trimmed by 7 bases and J by 7 bases, 9 bases remained unmatched. The CDR3 sequence is CASTTQGGANEQFF. DNA for the CDR3: TGTGCCAGCACCACACAGGGGGGAGCGAATGAGCAGTTCTTC.

This clonotype was counted at least ten times. The DNA of the CDR3 is TGTGCCAGCAGCTTAGCAGTCGGCAGCCCCCCTGAGCAGTTCTTC. Its protein product is CASSLAVGSPPEQFF. The rearrangement joins TRBV7-8 to TRBJ2-1, with D unresolved. Trimming pared 0 bases from V and 9 bases from J, leaving 15 bases between. Germline V gene data show CDR1 as SGHVS and CDR2 as FQNEAQ. There are 15 residues in the CDR3.

This clonotype was seen at least ten times. This CDR3 is CASSQEATTPSTQYF. As DNA, the CDR3 is TGTGCCAGCAGCCAAGAAGCGACTACCCCAAGTACGCAGTATTTT. The rearrangement links TRBV4-2 to TRBJ2-3, with D perhaps TRBD2 (5 bases). The CDR3 loop spans 15 amino acids. The V gene lost 0 bases and the J gene lost 8 bases, with 15 bases spanning the gap. Germline V gene sequence: CDR1 LGHNA, CDR2 YNFKEQ.

The J gene is TRBJ1-1, the V gene TRBV27, with D possibly matching TRBD1 (6 bases). Germline V CDR1 and CDR2: MNHEY, SMNVEV (reference sequence). The CDR3 runs to 13 residues. V gave up 0 bases and J gave up 5 bases, with 7 bases separating them. In DNA form, the CDR3 reads TGTGCCAGCAGTTTATCGCAGGGGACTGAAGCTTTCTTT. Its translation is CASSLSQGTEAFF.

This clonotype was seen a handful of times. The rearrangement links TRBV4-3 to TRBJ1-6, with D uncertain. V lost 0 bases to trimming and J lost 0 bases, with 6 bases between them. The germline gives CDR1 LGHNA, CDR2 YSLEER. The CDR3 runs 16 residues. CDR3 nucleotide sequence: TGCGCCAGCAGCCAAGAAACTAGCTCCTATAATTCACCCCTCCACTTT. Translation: CASSQETSSYNSPLHF.

J is TRBJ2-3 and V is TRBV12-3 or TRBV12-4; a weak D match, TRBD2 (5 bases). V was trimmed by 2 bases and J by 4 bases, leaving 10 bases between them. The CDR3 consists of 14 residues. The CDR3 reads CASSLRTYADTQYF. CDR3 DNA: TGTGCCAGCAGTTTACGGACTTATGCAGATACGCAGTATTTT.

This sequence joins TRBV5-6 and TRBJ1-5, with D maybe TRBD1 (5 bases). The length of the CDR3 is 14 residues. With 4 bases removed from V and 4 bases from J, the gap between germline ends came to 12 bases. Looked up from germline, CDR1 is SGHDT and CDR2 is YYEEEE. The CDR3: CASSRAGGNQPQHF. DNA of the CDR3: TGTGCCAGCAGCCGAGCGGGGGGTAATCAGCCCCAGCATTTT.

CDR3 sequence reads: CASSFSRRGEEQYF. CDR3 in DNA: TGCGCCAGCAGCTTTTCCCGCAGGGGTGAGGAGCAGTACTTC. The rearrangement uses TRBV4-3 and TRBJ2-7, with a weak D call TRBD1 (6 bases). V was clipped by 5 bases and J by 7 bases, with 18 bases between them. Germline V gene lookup returns CDR1 LGHNA and CDR2 YSLEER. The CDR3 is 14 residues long.

This clonotype was picked up a small number of times. This chain uses TRBV7-8 with TRBJ2-4; D might be TRBD1 or TRBD2, each matching 6 bases. CDR3 size: 14 residues. Germline V CDR1 and CDR2: SGHVS, FQNEAQ. V lost 1 base to trimming and J lost 8 bases, with 12 bases between them. The CDR3 DNA reads as TGTGCCAGCAGCTTAGGTTGGGGGGCAGACATTCAGTACTTC. Its protein is CASSLGWGADIQYF.

This clonotype was found many times. The chain employs TRBV5-1 and TRBJ1-1, with D possibly being TRBD1 (6 bases). The CDR3 is 16 residues long. V was clipped by 0 bases and J by 5 bases, with 17 bases between them. Per the germline V gene, CDR1 is SGHRS and CDR2 is YFSETQ. The CDR3 DNA reads as TGCGCCAGCAGCTTGGATGGAGCAGGGGCGGCTACTGAAGCTTTCTTT. It codes for CASSLDGAGAATEAFF.

Ten or more counts support this clonotype. The chain couples TRBV7-2 to TRBJ2-1; a weak D match, TRBD2 (6 bases). The CDR3 has 15 residues. V lost 2 bases to trimming and J lost 3 bases, with 11 bases between them. Germline V gene data show CDR1 as SGHTA and CDR2 as FQGNSA. CDR3 protein: CASSLWRGDYNEQFF. CDR3 sequence (DNA): TGTGCCAGCAGCTTATGGCGGGGTGACTACAATGAGCAGTTCTTC.